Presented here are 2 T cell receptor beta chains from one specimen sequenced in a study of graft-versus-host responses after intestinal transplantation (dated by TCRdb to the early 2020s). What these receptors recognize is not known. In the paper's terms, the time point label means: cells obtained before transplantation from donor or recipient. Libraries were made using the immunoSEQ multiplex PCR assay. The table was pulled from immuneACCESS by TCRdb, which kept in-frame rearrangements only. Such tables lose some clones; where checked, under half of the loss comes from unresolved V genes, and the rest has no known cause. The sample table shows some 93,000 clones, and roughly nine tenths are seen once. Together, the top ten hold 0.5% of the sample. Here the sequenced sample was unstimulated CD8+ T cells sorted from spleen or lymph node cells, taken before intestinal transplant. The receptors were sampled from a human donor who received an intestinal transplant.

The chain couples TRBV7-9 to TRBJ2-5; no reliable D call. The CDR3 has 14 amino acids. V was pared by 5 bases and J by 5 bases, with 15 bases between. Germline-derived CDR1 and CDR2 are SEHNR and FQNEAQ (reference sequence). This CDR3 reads CASSRSPATETQYF. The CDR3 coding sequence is TGTGCCAGCAGCCGTTCGCCAGCGACCGAGACCCAGTACTTC.

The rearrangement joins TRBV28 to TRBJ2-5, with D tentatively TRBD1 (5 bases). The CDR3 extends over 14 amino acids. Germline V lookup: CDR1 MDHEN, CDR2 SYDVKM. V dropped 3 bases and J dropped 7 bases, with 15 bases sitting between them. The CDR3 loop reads CASSFVRDRRTQYF. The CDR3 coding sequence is TGTGCCAGCAGTTTTGTCAGGGATAGAAGGACCCAGTACTTC.